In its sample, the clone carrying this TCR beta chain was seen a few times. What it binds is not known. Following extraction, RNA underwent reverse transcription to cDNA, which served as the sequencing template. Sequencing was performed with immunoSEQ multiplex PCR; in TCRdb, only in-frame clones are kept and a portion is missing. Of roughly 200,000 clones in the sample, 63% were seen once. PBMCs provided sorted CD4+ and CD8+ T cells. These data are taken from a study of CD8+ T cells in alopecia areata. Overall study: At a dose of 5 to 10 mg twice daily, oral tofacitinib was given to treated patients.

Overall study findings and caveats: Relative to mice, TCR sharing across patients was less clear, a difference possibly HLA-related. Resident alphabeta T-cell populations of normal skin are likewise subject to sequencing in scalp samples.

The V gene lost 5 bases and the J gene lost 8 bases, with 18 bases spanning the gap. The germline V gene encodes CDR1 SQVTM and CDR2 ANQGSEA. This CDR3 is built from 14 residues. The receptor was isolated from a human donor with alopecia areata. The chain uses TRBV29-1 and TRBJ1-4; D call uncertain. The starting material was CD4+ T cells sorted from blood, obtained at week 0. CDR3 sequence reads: CSVRPGIRGEKLFF. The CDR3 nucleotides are TGCAGCGTTCGGCCCGGAATACGAGGAGAAAAACTGTTTTTT.